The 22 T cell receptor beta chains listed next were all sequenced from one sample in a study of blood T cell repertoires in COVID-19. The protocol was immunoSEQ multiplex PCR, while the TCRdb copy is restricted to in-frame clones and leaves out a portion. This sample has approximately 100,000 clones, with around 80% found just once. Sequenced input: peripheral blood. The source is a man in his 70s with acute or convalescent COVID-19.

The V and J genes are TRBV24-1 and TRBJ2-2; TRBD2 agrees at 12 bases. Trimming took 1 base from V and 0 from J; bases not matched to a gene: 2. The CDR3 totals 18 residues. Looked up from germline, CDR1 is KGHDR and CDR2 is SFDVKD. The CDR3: CATSDFGTSGPNTGELFF. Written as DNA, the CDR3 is TGTGCCACCAGTGATTTCGGGACTAGCGGGCCGAACACCGGGGAGCTGTTTTTT.

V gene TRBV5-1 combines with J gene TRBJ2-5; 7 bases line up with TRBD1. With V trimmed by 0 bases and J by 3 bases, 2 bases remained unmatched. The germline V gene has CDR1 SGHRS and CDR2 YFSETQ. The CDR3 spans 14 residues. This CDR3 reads CASSLGGTEETQYF. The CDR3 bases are TGCGCCAGCAGCTTGGGGGGGACAGAAGAGACCCAGTACTTC.

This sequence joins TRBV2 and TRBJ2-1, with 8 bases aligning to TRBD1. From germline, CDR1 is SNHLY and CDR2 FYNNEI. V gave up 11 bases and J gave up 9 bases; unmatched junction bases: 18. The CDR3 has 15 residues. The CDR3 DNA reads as TGTGCCGGGAGCCGGGTGGACAGGGATGTTGTTGAGCAGTTCTTC. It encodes CAGSRVDRDVVEQFF.

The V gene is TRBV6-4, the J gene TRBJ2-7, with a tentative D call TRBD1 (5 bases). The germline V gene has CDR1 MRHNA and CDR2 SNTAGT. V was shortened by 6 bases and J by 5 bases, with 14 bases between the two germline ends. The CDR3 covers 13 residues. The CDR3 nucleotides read TGTGCCAGCAGCCTCTTGGAAGGGGACGAGCAGTACTTC. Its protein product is CASSLLEGDEQYF.

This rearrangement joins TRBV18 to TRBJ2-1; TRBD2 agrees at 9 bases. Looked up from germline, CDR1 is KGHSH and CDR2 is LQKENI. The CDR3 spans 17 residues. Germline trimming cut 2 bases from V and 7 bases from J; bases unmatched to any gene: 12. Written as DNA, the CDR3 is TGTGCCAGCTCACCAGGACAGGTAGCGGGAGTAAGGAATGAGCAGTTCTTC. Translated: CASSPGQVAGVRNEQFF. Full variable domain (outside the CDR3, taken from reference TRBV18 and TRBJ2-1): NAGVMQNPRHLVRRRGQEARLRCSPMKGHSHVYWYRQLPEEGLKFMVYLQKENIIDESGMPKERFSAEFPKEGPSILRIQQVVRGDSAAYFCASSPGQVAGVRNEQFFGPGTRLTVL.

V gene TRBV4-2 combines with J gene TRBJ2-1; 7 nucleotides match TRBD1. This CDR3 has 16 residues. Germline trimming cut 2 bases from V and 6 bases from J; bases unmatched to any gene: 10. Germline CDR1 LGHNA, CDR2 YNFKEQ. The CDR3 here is CASSQPPGTGANEQFF. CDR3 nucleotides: TGTGCCAGCAGCCAACCCCCCGGTACAGGGGCCAATGAGCAGTTCTTC.

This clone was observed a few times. CDR3 nucleotide sequence: TGTGCCAGCAGCCAGGCCCACGAGCAGTACTTC. Residues: CASSQAHEQYF. V usage is TRBV14 and J usage is TRBJ2-7; no firm D call. CDR1 and CDR2 from the germline V gene are SGHDN and FVKESK. The CDR3 length is 11 residues. V lost 3 bases and J lost 5, with 5 bases in between.

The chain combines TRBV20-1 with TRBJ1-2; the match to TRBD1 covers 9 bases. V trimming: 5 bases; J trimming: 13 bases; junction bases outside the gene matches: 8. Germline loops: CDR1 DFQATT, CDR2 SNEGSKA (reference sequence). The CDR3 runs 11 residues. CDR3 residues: CSASGTGLPTF. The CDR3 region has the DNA TGCAGTGCTTCCGGGACAGGGCTTCCCACCTTC.

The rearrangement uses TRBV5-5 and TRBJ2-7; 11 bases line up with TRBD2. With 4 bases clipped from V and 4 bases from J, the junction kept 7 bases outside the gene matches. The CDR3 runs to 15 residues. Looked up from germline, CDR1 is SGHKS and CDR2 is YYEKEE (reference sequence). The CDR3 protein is CASSQSGTSGYEQYF. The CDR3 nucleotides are TGTGCCAGCAGCCAGTCCGGGACTAGCGGATACGAGCAGTACTTC.

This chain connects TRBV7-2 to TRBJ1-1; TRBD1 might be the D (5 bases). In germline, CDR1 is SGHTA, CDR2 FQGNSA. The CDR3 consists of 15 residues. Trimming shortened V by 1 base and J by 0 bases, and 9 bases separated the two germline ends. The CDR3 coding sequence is TGTGCCAGCAGCTTAGGTACAGGATTGAACACTGAAGCTTTCTTT. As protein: CASSLGTGLNTEAFF. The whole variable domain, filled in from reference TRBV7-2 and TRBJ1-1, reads GAGVSQSPSNKVTEKGKDVELRCDPISGHTALYWYRQSLGQGLEFLIYFQGNSAPDKSGLPSDRFSAERTGGSVSTLTIQRTQQEDSAVYLCASSLGTGLNTEAFFGQGTRLTVV.

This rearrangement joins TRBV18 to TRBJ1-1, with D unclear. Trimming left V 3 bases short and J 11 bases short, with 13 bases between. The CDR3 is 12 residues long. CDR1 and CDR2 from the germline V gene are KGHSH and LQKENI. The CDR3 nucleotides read TGTGCCAGCTCACCCCCGCAAGAAGCGGCTTTCTTT. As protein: CASSPPQEAAFF.

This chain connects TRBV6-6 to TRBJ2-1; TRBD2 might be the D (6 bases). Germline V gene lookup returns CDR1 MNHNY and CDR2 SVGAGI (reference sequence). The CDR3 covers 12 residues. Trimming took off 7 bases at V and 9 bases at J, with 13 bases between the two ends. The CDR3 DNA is TGTGCCAGCACCTTAACTAGCACTGAGCAGTTCTTC. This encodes CASTLTSTEQFF.

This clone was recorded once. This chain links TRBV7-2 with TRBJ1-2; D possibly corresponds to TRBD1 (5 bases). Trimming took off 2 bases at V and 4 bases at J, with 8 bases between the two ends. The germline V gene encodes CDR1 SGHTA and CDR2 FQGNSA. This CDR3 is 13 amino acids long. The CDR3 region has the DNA TGTGCCAGCAGCTTATCGGGGGGCTATGGCTACACCTTC. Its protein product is CASSLSGGYGYTF. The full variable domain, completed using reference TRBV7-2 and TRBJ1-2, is GAGVSQSPSNKVTEKGKDVELRCDPISGHTALYWYRQSLGQGLEFLIYFQGNSAPDKSGLPSDRFSAERTGGSVSTLTIQRTQQEDSAVYLCASSLSGGYGYTFGSGTRLTVV.

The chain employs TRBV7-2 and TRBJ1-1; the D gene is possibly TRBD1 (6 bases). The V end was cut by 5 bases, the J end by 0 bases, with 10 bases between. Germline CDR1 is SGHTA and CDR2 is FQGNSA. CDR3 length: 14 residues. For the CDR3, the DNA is TGTGCCAGCAGCCCGGGGGGCGTGAACACTGAAGCTTTCTTT. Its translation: CASSPGGVNTEAFF.

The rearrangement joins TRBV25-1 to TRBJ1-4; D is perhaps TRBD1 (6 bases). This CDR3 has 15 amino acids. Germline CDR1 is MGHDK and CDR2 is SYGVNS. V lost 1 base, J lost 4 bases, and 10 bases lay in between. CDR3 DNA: TGTGCCAGCAGTGAATCCGACAGGCTTAATGAAAAACTGTTTTTT. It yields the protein CASSESDRLNEKLFF.

CDR3 nucleotide sequence: TGTGCCAGCAGCTTGACAGGGGTGGATACGCAGTATTTT. Protein: CASSLTGVDTQYF. V and J are TRBV7-3 and TRBJ2-3; 8 nucleotides align to TRBD1. The CDR3 loop spans 13 amino acids. Germline V gene sequence: CDR1 SGHTA, CDR2 FQGTGA. Germline trimming cut 3 bases from V and 6 bases from J; bases unmatched to any gene: 2.

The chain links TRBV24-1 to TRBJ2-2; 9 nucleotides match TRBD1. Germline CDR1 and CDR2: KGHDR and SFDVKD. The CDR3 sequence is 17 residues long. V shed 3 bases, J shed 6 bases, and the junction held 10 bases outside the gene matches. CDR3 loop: CATSDATGGQYSGELFF. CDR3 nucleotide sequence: TGTGCCACCAGTGATGCTACAGGGGGCCAGTATTCCGGGGAGCTGTTTTTT.

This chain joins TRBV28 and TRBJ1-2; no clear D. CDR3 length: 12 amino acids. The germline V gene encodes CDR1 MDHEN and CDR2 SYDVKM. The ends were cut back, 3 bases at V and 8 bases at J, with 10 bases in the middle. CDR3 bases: TGTGCCAGCAGTTTGGGCGTCAGGGGCTACACCTTC. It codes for CASSLGVRGYTF.

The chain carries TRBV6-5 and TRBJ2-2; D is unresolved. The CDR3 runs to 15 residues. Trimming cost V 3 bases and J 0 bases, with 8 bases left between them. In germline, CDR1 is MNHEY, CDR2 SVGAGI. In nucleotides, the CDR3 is TGTGCCAGCAGTTATGAGGCCGCGAACACCGGGGAGCTGTTTTTT. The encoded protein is CASSYEAANTGELFF.

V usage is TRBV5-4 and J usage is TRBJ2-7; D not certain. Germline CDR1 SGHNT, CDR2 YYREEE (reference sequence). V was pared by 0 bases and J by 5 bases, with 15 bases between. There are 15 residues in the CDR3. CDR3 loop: CASSLGGPRDHEQYF. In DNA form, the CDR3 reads TGTGCCAGCAGCTTGGGAGGTCCGCGCGATCACGAGCAGTACTTC.

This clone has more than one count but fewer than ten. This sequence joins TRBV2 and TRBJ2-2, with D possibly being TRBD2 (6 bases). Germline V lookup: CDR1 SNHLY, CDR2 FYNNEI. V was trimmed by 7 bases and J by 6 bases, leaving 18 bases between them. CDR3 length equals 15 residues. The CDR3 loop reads CASTAMKGLPGELFF. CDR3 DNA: TGTGCCAGCACTGCGATGAAGGGACTGCCCGGGGAGCTGTTTTTT.

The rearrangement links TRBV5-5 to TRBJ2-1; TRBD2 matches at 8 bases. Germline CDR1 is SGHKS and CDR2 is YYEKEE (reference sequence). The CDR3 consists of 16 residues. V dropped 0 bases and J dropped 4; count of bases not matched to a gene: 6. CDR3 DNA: TGTGCCAGCAGCTTGGGTAGCGGGACCGAGTACAATGAGCAGTTCTTC. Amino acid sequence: CASSLGSGTEYNEQFF.